This TCR beta chain was profiled in a study of tumor and adjacent non-tumor tissue in lung cancer. The wider study: The cohort had about a dozen adenocarcinoma, 2 squamous cell and 1 small cell patients.

CDR1 is MNHEY, CDR2 SVGAGI, per germline. The CDR3 runs to 16 residues. In the case of this clonotype: A junction boundary mismatches the germline segment, possibly from a read error.

No cell sorting was done before RNA was extracted from the tissue. Three rounds of nested PCR, following a modified ARM-PCR protocol, produced the TCRbeta library. Each CDR3 protein gets one entry after TCRdb re-called the multiplex PCR reads with MiXCR. The data show about 78,000 distinct CDR3 sequences, roughly 80% seen once. The chain joins TRBV6-5 to TRBJ2-2; weak D call: TRBD1 (5 bases). Specimen: lung tumor tissue. The clonotype was recovered from a woman aged 50 to 65 with non-small cell lung cancer. CDR3 residues: CPSSPNLGANTGELFF. CDR3 sequence (DNA): TGTCCCAGCAGCCCCAACCTAGGGGCGAACACCGGGGAGCTGTTTTTT.